The next 9 T cell receptor beta chains were all read from a single sample in a study of blood T cell repertoires in COVID-19. The assay was immunoSEQ multiplex PCR, and TCRdb's table has in-frame clones only and misses some. The top ten hold approximately 5.5% of the sample, which has under 250,000 clones, 86% seen once. The sequencing input was peripheral blood. These receptor sequences come from a woman over 75 with COVID-19, enrolled during active disease.

This clone appeared a single time. The chain couples TRBV5-1 to TRBJ2-2; D might be TRBD2 (5 bases). Germline V CDR1 and CDR2: SGHRS, YFSETQ. Trimming removed 1 base from V and 6 bases from J, with 16 bases in between. This CDR3 is built from 16 residues. CDR3 protein: CASSLSVGSRPGELFF. CDR3 in DNA: TGCGCCAGCAGCTTGAGCGTAGGGAGCAGGCCCGGGGAGCTGTTTTTT.

The chain recombines TRBV3-1 (or the pseudogene TRBV3-2) with TRBJ2-3, with 9 bases that match TRBD1. This CDR3 contains 17 residues. Germline lookup yields CDR1 LGHDT and CDR2 YNNKEL (reference sequence). The trim removed 4 bases at V and 7 bases at J, leaving 15 bases unmatched. The CDR3 nucleotides read TGTGCCAGCAGCCGTAGAGGAACGGGACAGGGACTCCATACGCAGTATTTT. Amino acid sequence: CASSRRGTGQGLHTQYF.

The chain recombines TRBV5-4 with TRBJ1-1; D not certain. Germline loops: CDR1 SGHNT, CDR2 YYREEE (reference sequence). Trimming took off 4 bases at V and 1 base at J, with 14 bases between the two ends. This CDR3 region has 15 residues. The DNA of the CDR3 is TGTGCCAGCAGCCGATTCTCGCTAGAGAACACTGAAGCTTTCTTT. Translating it yields CASSRFSLENTEAFF.

The J gene is TRBJ2-5, the V gene TRBV12-3 or TRBV12-4, with 7 bases that match TRBD2. Trimming took 6 bases from V and 5 from J; bases not matched to a gene: 6. This CDR3 contains 13 residues. CDR3 DNA: TGTGCCAGCAGCCCAGCGGGGTCGGAGACCCAGTACTTC. This encodes CASSPAGSETQYF.

The chain employs TRBV19 and TRBJ2-7; no definite D call. Germline CDR1 LNHDA, CDR2 SQIVND (reference sequence). This CDR3 spans 16 amino acids. V shed 2 bases and J shed 3 bases, with 17 bases lying between them. The CDR3 DNA is TGTGCCAGTAGTATATTCCTCCTAGATAAGCTCTACGAGCAGTACGTC. It codes for CASSIFLLDKLYEQYV.

J is TRBJ1-4 and V is TRBV2; 7 nucleotides line up with TRBD1. Germline-derived CDR1 and CDR2 are SNHLY and FYNNEI. The V segment lost 3 bases and the J segment 8 bases; nucleotides outside the gene matches: 9. This CDR3 is built from 15 residues. CDR3 nucleotide sequence: TGTGCCAGCAGTGACGAGACAGGGTCGGGGGAAAAACTGTTTTTT. Protein sequence: CASSDETGSGEKLFF.

J is TRBJ1-1 and V is TRBV2; D gene uncertain. This CDR3 is 15 amino acids long. Germline CDR1 SNHLY, CDR2 FYNNEI. Trimming took 3 bases from V and 0 from J, leaving 11 bases between them. CDR3 residues: CASSDAGNMNTEAFF. CDR3 bases: TGTGCCAGCAGTGATGCAGGAAACATGAACACTGAAGCTTTCTTT.

This clone was picked up a small number of times. The rearrangement links TRBV7-2 to TRBJ1-2, with no clear D. Germline CDR1 is SGHTA and CDR2 is FQGNSA. Trimming left V 7 bases short and J 1 base short, with 10 bases between. CDR3 size: 13 residues. CDR3 in amino acids: CASTRYINYGYTF. DNA for the CDR3: TGTGCCAGCACCCGCTATATTAACTATGGCTACACCTTC.

The chain uses TRBV2 and TRBJ2-1; 14 positions agree with TRBD2. CDR3 length equals 17 residues. Trimming at V came to 6 bases and at J to 3 bases, leaving 7 bases not matched to a gene. Germline loops: CDR1 SNHLY, CDR2 FYNNEI. As DNA, the CDR3 is TGTGCCAGCAGCCGACGCGGGACTAGCGGGGGCTACAATGAGCAGTTCTTC. Translating it yields CASSRRGTSGGYNEQFF.